Listed below are T cell receptor beta chains from one sample, sequenced in a study of OX40 agonist ivuxolimab in advanced cancers. The data were produced by immunoSEQ multiplex PCR, yet TCRdb's version contains in-frame clones alone and is incomplete. The sample holds tens of thousands of clones; roughly 85% are singletons and the top ten take roughly 15%. The starting material was CD4+ or CD8+ T cells sorted from blood, obtained in a trial of the OX40 agonist ivuxolimab. The origin of the receptors is an adult with an advanced solid tumor such as melanoma, head and neck, liver or kidney cancer. The CDR3 runs from the conserved cysteine through the conserved F or W. Fields, in order: J gene, clone size, V gene, D gene, CDR3 protein, CDR3 DNA. A D gene is named only where the DNA matches it firmly. Clone size is not always given. Where it is, it says once, few, many or a class for expanded clones.

>TRBJ2-1|.|TRBV6-6|.
CASSYSSLNEQFF
TGTGCCAGCAGTTACTCTAGTCTCAATGAGCAGTTCTTC
>TRBJ2-3|.|TRBV19|TRBD2
CASSIQPAGGPDTQYF
TGTGCCAGTAGTATACAACCAGCGGGAGGGCCAGATACGCAGTATTTT
>TRBJ2-7|.|TRBV5-5|.
CASSTTGSSYEQYF
TGTGCCAGCAGCACCACAGGGAGCTCCTACGAGCAGTACTTC
>TRBJ2-1|.|TRBV7-9|.
CASSPSTHSYNEQFF
TGTGCCAGCAGCCCATCGACACACTCCTACAATGAGCAGTTCTTC
>TRBJ2-3|.|TRBV11-3|TRBD2
CASSLGLAGGRSIDTQYF
TGTGCCAGCAGCTTAGGACTAGCGGGAGGTCGGTCAATAGATACGCAGTATTTT
>TRBJ2-3|.|TRBV19|TRBD2
CASSIDRAGGTDTQYF
TGTGCCAGTAGTATAGATCGAGCGGGAGGGACAGATACGCAGTATTTT
>TRBJ2-5|once|TRBV7-2|.
CASSLKAGLETQYF
TGTGCCAGCAGCTTAAAGGCGGGATTGGAGACCCAGTACTTC
>TRBJ1-4|.|TRBV5-1|TRBD1
CASSFTGGNEKLFF
TGCGCCAGCAGCTTTACAGGGGGAAATGAAAAACTGTTTTTT
>TRBJ2-1|.|TRBV18|.
CASSPSGGSYNEQFF
TGTGCCAGCTCACCAAGCGGAGGTTCGTACAATGAGCAGTTCTTC
>TRBJ2-3|.|TRBV6-5|.
CASSYEGLGTDTQYF
TGTGCCAGCAGTTACGAGGGATTGGGGACAGATACGCAGTATTTT
>TRBJ2-7|.|TRBV11-2|TRBD1
CASSSTGGSYEQYF
TGTGCCAGCAGCTCCACAGGGGGTTCCTACGAGCAGTACTTC
>TRBJ2-7|.|TRBV5-7|TRBD1
CASSPPTGSYEQYF
TGTGCCAGCAGCCCCCCGACAGGGTCCTACGAGCAGTACTTC
>TRBJ2-6|.|TRBV29-1|.
CSVEAPGANVLTF
TGCAGCGTTGAGGCCCCTGGGGCCAACGTCCTGACTTTC
>TRBJ1-6|.|TRBV4-1|.
CASSQDSGRADNSPLHF
TGCGCCAGCAGCCAAGATTCGGGCAGGGCCGATAATTCACCCCTCCACTTT
>TRBJ1-4|.|TRBV28|.
CASIRSEGRVFNEKLFF
TGTGCCAGCATTCGATCCGAGGGGAGGGTATTTAATGAAAAACTGTTTTTT
>TRBJ2-5|.|TRBV11-2|TRBD2
CASSLGTSGRETQYF
TGTGCCAGCAGCTTAGGGACTAGCGGGAGGGAGACCCAGTACTTC
>TRBJ2-3|.|TRBV28|.
CASSLWGSAGKSTDTQYF
TGTGCCAGCAGTTTATGGGGGTCGGCAGGGAAAAGCACAGATACGCAGTATTTT
>TRBJ2-1|.|TRBV6-6|.
CASSQSDRGRKQFF
TGTGCCAGCAGTCAGTCTGACCGGGGCCGGAAGCAGTTCTTC
>TRBJ2-7|.|TRBV11-1|TRBD1
CASSLAYRGNEQYF
TGTGCCAGCAGCTTAGCCTACAGGGGGAACGAGCAGTACTTC
>TRBJ2-7|.|TRBV6-6|.
CASSYGRPFGEQYF
TGTGCCAGCAGTTACGGCAGGCCCTTTGGCGAGCAGTACTTC
>TRBJ2-2|.|TRBV7-2|.
CASSLWQNLAGELFF
TGTGCCAGCAGCTTATGGCAGAACTTGGCCGGGGAGCTGTTTTTT
>TRBJ2-7|.|TRBV7-6|.
CASSLGGGPSDGYEQYF
TGTGCCAGCAGCTTAGGCGGCGGCCCATCAGATGGATACGAGCAGTACTTC